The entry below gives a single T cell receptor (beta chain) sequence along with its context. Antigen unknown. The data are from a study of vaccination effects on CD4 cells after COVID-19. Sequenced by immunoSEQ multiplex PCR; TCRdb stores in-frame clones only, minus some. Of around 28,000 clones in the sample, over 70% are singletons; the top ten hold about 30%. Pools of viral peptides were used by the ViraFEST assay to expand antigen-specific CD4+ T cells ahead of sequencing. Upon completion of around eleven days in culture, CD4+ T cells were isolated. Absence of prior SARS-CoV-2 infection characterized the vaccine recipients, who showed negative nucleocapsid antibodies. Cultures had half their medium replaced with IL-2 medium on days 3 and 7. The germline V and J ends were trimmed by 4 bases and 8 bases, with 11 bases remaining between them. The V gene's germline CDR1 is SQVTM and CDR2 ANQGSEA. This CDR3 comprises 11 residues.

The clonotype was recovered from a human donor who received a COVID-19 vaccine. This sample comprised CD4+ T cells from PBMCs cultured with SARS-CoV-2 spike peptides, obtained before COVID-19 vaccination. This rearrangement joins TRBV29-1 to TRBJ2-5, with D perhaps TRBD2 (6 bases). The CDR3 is CSVAPGGTQYF. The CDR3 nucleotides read TGCAGCGTTGCCCCCGGGGGTACCCAGTACTTC.